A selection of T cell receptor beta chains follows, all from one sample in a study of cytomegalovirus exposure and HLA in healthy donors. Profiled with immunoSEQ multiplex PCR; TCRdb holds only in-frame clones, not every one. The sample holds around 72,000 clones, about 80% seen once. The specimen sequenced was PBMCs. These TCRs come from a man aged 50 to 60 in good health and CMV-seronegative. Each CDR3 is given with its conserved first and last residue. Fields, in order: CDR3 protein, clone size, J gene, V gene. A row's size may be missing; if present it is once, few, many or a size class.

cdr3_aa: CASSLTSGQETQYF; clone_size: NA; j_call: TRBJ2-5; v_call: TRBV7-2
cdr3_aa: CASSEFAYEQYF; clone_size: NA; j_call: TRBJ2-7; v_call: TRBV11-2
cdr3_aa: CASRPKGGIPYEQYF; clone_size: NA; j_call: TRBJ2-7; v_call: TRBV19
cdr3_aa: CASRAGVGYEYF; clone_size: NA; j_call: TRBJ2-5; v_call: TRBV2
cdr3_aa: CASSQRRGLAEGSPEQYF; clone_size: NA; j_call: TRBJ2-7; v_call: TRBV11-2
cdr3_aa: CASQGTGANVLTF; clone_size: NA; j_call: TRBJ2-6; v_call: TRBV7-9
cdr3_aa: CASSIQDRGYEAFF; clone_size: NA; j_call: TRBJ1-1; v_call: TRBV19
cdr3_aa: CASTPGQGAFNYGYTF; clone_size: NA; j_call: TRBJ1-2; v_call: TRBV19
cdr3_aa: CASSDSRVGNTEAFF; clone_size: NA; j_call: TRBJ1-1; v_call: TRBV25-1
cdr3_aa: CASSQDSWPNYGYTF; clone_size: NA; j_call: TRBJ1-2; v_call: TRBV4-3
cdr3_aa: CASSLTEFYEQYF; clone_size: few; j_call: TRBJ2-7; v_call: TRBV7-2
cdr3_aa: CASSNRSSTEAFF; clone_size: NA; j_call: TRBJ1-1; v_call: TRBV19
cdr3_aa: CASSQVLGVPYTF; clone_size: NA; j_call: TRBJ1-2; v_call: TRBV4-1
cdr3_aa: CASSVQGPSYNEQFF; clone_size: NA; j_call: TRBJ2-1; v_call: TRBV6-1
cdr3_aa: CASRPWDRSSYEQYF; clone_size: once; j_call: TRBJ2-7; v_call: TRBV5-1
cdr3_aa: CASSQGTGTGGAIGYGQYF; clone_size: few; j_call: TRBJ2-7; v_call: TRBV4-3
cdr3_aa: CATGMDRPNYGYTF; clone_size: NA; j_call: TRBJ1-2; v_call: TRBV15
cdr3_aa: CASSLQGRDTEAFF; clone_size: NA; j_call: TRBJ1-1; v_call: TRBV27
cdr3_aa: CASSFMGSGGDYGYTF; clone_size: NA; j_call: TRBJ1-2; v_call: TRBV5-4
cdr3_aa: CASSIPGGEIYGYTF; clone_size: NA; j_call: TRBJ1-2; v_call: TRBV19
cdr3_aa: CASSNPGQGHYGYTF; clone_size: NA; j_call: TRBJ1-2; v_call: TRBV19
cdr3_aa: CASSLAGSSGSYEQYF; clone_size: NA; j_call: TRBJ2-7; v_call: TRBV5-4
cdr3_aa: CASSPSAGIYEQYF; clone_size: NA; j_call: TRBJ2-7; v_call: TRBV11-2
cdr3_aa: CASSQTYRDREGYTF; clone_size: NA; j_call: TRBJ1-2; v_call: TRBV14
cdr3_aa: CASSEGNTEAFF; clone_size: NA; j_call: TRBJ1-1; v_call: TRBV10-2
cdr3_aa: CASSPRDRIGANVLTF; clone_size: NA; j_call: TRBJ2-6; v_call: TRBV19
cdr3_aa: CAWSAQGVLSYEQYF; clone_size: NA; j_call: TRBJ2-7; v_call: TRBV30
cdr3_aa: CASSGPSTGRQFF; clone_size: NA; j_call: TRBJ2-1; v_call: TRBV9